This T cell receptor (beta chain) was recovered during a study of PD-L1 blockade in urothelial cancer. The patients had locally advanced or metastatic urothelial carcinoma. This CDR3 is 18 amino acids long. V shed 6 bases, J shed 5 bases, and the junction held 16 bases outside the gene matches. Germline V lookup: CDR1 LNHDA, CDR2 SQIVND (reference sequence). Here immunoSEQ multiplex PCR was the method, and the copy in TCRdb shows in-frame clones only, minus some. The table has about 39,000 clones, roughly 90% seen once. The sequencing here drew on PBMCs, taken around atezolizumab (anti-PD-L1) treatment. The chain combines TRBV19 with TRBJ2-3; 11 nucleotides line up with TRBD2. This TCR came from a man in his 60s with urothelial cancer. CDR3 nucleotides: TGTGCCAGTAGCGCCGCGAGGGTAGCGGGAGGGAGTGGAGATACGCAGTATTTT. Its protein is CASSAARVAGGSGDTQYF.